These 2 T cell receptor beta chains were sequenced from one sample in a study of blood T cell repertoires in COVID-19. TCRdb's copy holds only in-frame clones and misses some; the assay was immunoSEQ multiplex PCR. The table shows hundreds of thousands of clones, with under 90% occurring only once. The sample comprised peripheral blood. The receptors were sampled from a woman aged 80 or older with acute or convalescent COVID-19.

The chain combines TRBV6-5 with TRBJ1-2, with unresolved D. Germline loops: CDR1 MNHEY, CDR2 SVGAGI. CDR3 length: 13 amino acids. The ends were cut back, 4 bases at V and 4 bases at J, with 10 bases in the middle. As DNA, the CDR3 is TGTGCCAGCAGTTCGCAGGTCTTCTATGGCTACACCTTC. It translates to CASSSQVFYGYTF.

The chain couples TRBV29-1 to TRBJ1-1; D not resolved. The germline gives CDR1 SQVTM, CDR2 ANQGSEA. Trimming removed 3 bases at V and 5 bases at J, with 13 bases between. The CDR3 has 13 amino acids. The chain's CDR3 is CSVERLQRTEAFF. In nucleotides, the CDR3 is TGCAGCGTTGAGAGACTCCAGCGGACTGAAGCTTTCTTT.